The following is a T cell receptor (beta chain) sequence with its context. Participants spanned ages roughly 18 to 90 years and resided in 24 US areas. Exposed volunteers were people who met a COVID-19 case within 2 weeks before study entry. Germline V lookup: CDR1 LNHDA, CDR2 SQIVND (reference sequence). The CDR3 consists of 15 residues. J was trimmed by 4 bases and V by 4 bases; bases with no gene match: 6. This record belongs to a study of blood T cell repertoires in COVID-19. Study background: Whether acute or convalescent, the COVID-19 samples came from the United States, Italy and Spain.

Original processing methods: Reference gene primer amplification in the assay estimated nucleated cell counts. Measured with immunoSEQ multiplex PCR; TCRdb has only the in-frame clones, and not every one. That table gives V, J and clone size, and the DNA gave D and trimming. The profile shows about 280,000 clones, around 84% of them singletons. This chain joins TRBV19 and TRBJ2-2; 7 bases are a match to TRBD1. The source of this sequence is a middle-aged man who had been exposed to COVID-19. The material sequenced was PBMCs or T cells enriched from blood (not recorded which). The CDR3 DNA sequence: TGTGCCAGTAGTAAAGGACAGGTTGCCACCGGGGAGCTGTTTTTT. This codes for CASSKGQVATGELFF. Using reference TRBV19 and TRBJ2-2 for the parts outside the CDR3, the full variable domain is DGGITQSPKYLFRKEGQNVTLSCEQNLNHDAMYWYRQDPGQGLRLIYYSQIVNDFQKGDIAEGYSVSREKKESFPLTVTSAQKNPTAFYLCASSKGQVATGELFFGEGSRLTVL.